These 21 T cell receptor beta chains share one sample of origin, sequenced in a study of blood T cell repertoires in COVID-19. Clones were read by immunoSEQ multiplex PCR, and TCRdb kept only the in-frame ones, dropping some. The sample shows about 27,000 clones, 88% of them seen only once. Sequenced material: peripheral blood. These receptors came from a woman in her forties or fifties with active COVID-19.

The chain combines TRBV28 with TRBJ2-2; D call uncertain. The V end lost 2 bases, the J end lost 5 bases, and 9 bases lay between the germline ends. This CDR3 contains 14 residues. CDR1 is MDHEN, CDR2 SYDVKM, per germline. The CDR3 region has the DNA TGTGCCAGCAGTTTAGGAGCCGGGACCGGGGAGCTGTTTTTT. Protein product: CASSLGAGTGELFF.

The V gene is TRBV12-3 or TRBV12-4, the J gene TRBJ1-1; 7 bases line up with TRBD1. With 6 bases clipped from V and 5 bases from J, the junction kept 3 bases outside the gene matches. The CDR3 is 12 residues long. CDR3 loop: CASRGGRTEAFF. DNA of the CDR3: TGTGCCAGCAGAGGGGGCAGGACTGAAGCTTTCTTT.

The V call is TRBV7-3, the J call TRBJ2-1, with 13 bases aligning to TRBD2. From germline, CDR1 is SGHTA and CDR2 FQGTGA. The CDR3 spans 17 residues. V lost 5 bases to trimming and J lost 0 bases; unmatched junction nucleotides: 4. CDR3 residues: CASSARTSGSSYNEQFF. The CDR3, as DNA: TGTGCCAGCAGCGCAAGGACTAGCGGGAGCTCCTACAATGAGCAGTTCTTC.

V is TRBV19 and J is TRBJ2-5, with TRBD2 as a possible D gene (7 bases). Germline lookup yields CDR1 LNHDA and CDR2 SQIVND (reference sequence). CDR3 length: 16 residues. Between the trimmed V and J ends, which lost 9 bases and 4 bases, there was a span of 24 bases. The CDR3, as DNA: TGTGCCAGCGGATCCGGGGGGCGCCAGGGAGGAGAGACCCAGTACTTC. Translation: CASGSGGRQGGETQYF. Full variable domain (outside the CDR3, taken from reference TRBV19 and TRBJ2-5): DGGITQSPKYLFRKEGQNVTLSCEQNLNHDAMYWYRQDPGQGLRLIYYSQIVNDFQKGDIAEGYSVSREKKESFPLTVTSAQKNPTAFYLCASGSGGRQGGETQYFGPGTRLLVL.

Remarks on this clone: At the DNA level, this CDR3 is encoded by other sequences in the same sample as well. V is TRBV5-5 and J is TRBJ1-2, with 9 bases identical to TRBD1. The germline CDR1 and CDR2 sequences are SGHKS and YYEKEE (reference sequence). The CDR3 is 13 residues long. The J segment lost 8 bases and the V segment lost 1 base, leaving 3 bases of the junction unmatched. Written as DNA, the CDR3 is TGTGCCAGCAGCTTGACAGGGGGCGTCGGCTACACCTTC. Protein: CASSLTGGVGYTF. The variable domain in full, with the rest retrieved from reference TRBV5-5 and TRBJ1-2, is DAGVTQSPTHLIKTRGQQVTLRCSPISGHKSVSWYQQVLGQGPQFIFQYYEKEERGRGNFPDRFSARQFPNYSSELNVNALLLGDSALYLCASSLTGGVGYTFGSGTRLTVV.

This chain joins TRBV11-2 and TRBJ1-6; D may be TRBD1 (5 bases). Trimming cost V 4 bases and J 5 bases, with 9 bases left between them. The CDR3 is made up of 14 amino acids. Germline CDR1 SGHAT, CDR2 FQNNGV. The CDR3 DNA reads as TGTGCCAGCAGCTCGACAGATAATAATTCACCCCTCCACTTT. Amino acids: CASSSTDNNSPLHF.

Only one count was recorded for this clone. This rearrangement joins TRBV2 to TRBJ2-7; weak D call: TRBD1 (6 bases). Trimming pared 5 bases from V and 3 bases from J, leaving 20 bases between. The germline V gene has CDR1 SNHLY and CDR2 FYNNEI. This CDR3 contains 16 residues. The CDR3: CASSPQGPLGGYEQYF. The CDR3 DNA is TGTGCCAGCAGTCCACAGGGACCCCTCGGTGGCTACGAGCAGTACTTC.

V is TRBV13 and J is TRBJ2-7; the D gene is possibly TRBD2 (6 bases). CDR1 is PRHDT, CDR2 FYEKMQ, per germline (reference sequence). V shed 3 bases and J shed 9 bases, with 15 bases lying between them. The CDR3 runs to 13 residues. The CDR3 DNA reads TGTGCCAGCAGCTTGAGTAGCCGGAGGGGGCAGTACTTC. This gives the protein CASSLSSRRGQYF. Full variable domain (rest looked up from reference TRBV13 and TRBJ2-7): AAGVIQSPRHLIKEKRETATLKCYPIPRHDTVYWYQQGPGQDPQFLISFYEKMQSDKGSIPDRFSAQQFSDYHSELNMSSLELGDSALYFCASSLSSRRGQYFGPGTRLTVT.

V is TRBV4-2 and J is TRBJ2-5, with 7 bases fitting TRBD2. The CDR3 has 14 amino acids. V shed 1 base, J shed 3 bases, and the junction held 2 bases outside the gene matches. Germline V gene sequence: CDR1 LGHNA, CDR2 YNFKEQ. The CDR3 DNA reads TGTGCCAGCAGCCAAGGGACTAGAAAAGAGACCCAGTACTTC. Translating it yields CASSQGTRKETQYF.

The CDR3 DNA is TGTGCCAGCAGCACACACAGGAGCTCTGGAAACACCATATATTTT. Residues: CASSTHRSSGNTIYF. V usage is TRBV7-2 and J usage is TRBJ1-3, with a tentative D call TRBD1 (5 bases). Trimming pared 5 bases from V and 0 bases from J, leaving 11 bases between. This CDR3 region has 15 residues. Germline V lookup: CDR1 SGHTA, CDR2 FQGNSA. Full variable domain (missing parts from reference TRBV7-2 and TRBJ1-3): GAGVSQSPSNKVTEKGKDVELRCDPISGHTALYWYRQSLGQGLEFLIYFQGNSAPDKSGLPSDRFSAERTGGSVSTLTIQRTQQEDSAVYLCASSTHRSSGNTIYFGEGSWLTVV.

This chain connects TRBV5-1 to TRBJ2-7; no clear D gene. Germline V gene sequence: CDR1 SGHRS, CDR2 YFSETQ. The length of the CDR3 is 15 residues. V lost 2 bases and J 6 bases, leaving 18 bases between the germline ends. In nucleotides, the CDR3 is TGCGCCAGCAGCTTAAGTGGCGGAACCTCTGGCGAGCAGTACTTC. Amino acid sequence: CASSLSGGTSGEQYF.

The rearrangement joins TRBV7-9 to TRBJ1-5; possible D gene TRBD1, 6 bases. CDR3 length: 15 amino acids. Germline lookup yields CDR1 SEHNR and CDR2 FQNEAQ (reference sequence). V gave up 3 bases and J gave up 6 bases, with 15 bases separating them. CDR3 bases: TGTGCCAGCAGCTTGGCCGGACAGCCTGGTCAGCCCCAGCATTTT. Translated: CASSLAGQPGQPQHF.

This sequence joins TRBV2 and TRBJ2-7; tentatively, D is TRBD2 (5 bases). CDR1 and CDR2 (germline): SNHLY, FYNNEI. This CDR3 spans 12 amino acids. Trimming took off 5 bases at V and 3 bases at J, with 8 bases between the two ends. The CDR3: CASSYGNYEQYF. The CDR3 bases are TGTGCCAGCAGTTACGGGAACTACGAGCAGTACTTC. Full variable domain (missing parts from reference TRBV2 and TRBJ2-7): EPEVTQTPSHQVTQMGQEVILRCVPISNHLYFYWYRQILGQKVEFLVSFYNNEISEKSEIFDDQFSVERPDGSNFTLKIRSTKLEDSAMYFCASSYGNYEQYFGPGTRLTVT.

J is TRBJ2-3 and V is TRBV7-9; 12 positions match TRBD2. The V gene end was trimmed by 5 bases and the J gene end by 1 base; junction bases not matched to a gene: 10. Germline-derived CDR1 and CDR2 are SEHNR and FQNEAQ (reference sequence). There are 18 residues in the CDR3. Here the CDR3 reads CASSPGLAGRERTDTQYF. The CDR3 nucleotides read TGTGCCAGCAGCCCCGGACTAGCGGGGAGGGAGCGCACAGATACGCAGTATTTT.

V and J are TRBV7-9 and TRBJ1-3; 9 nucleotides line up with TRBD1. Germline lookup yields CDR1 SEHNR and CDR2 FQNEAQ (reference sequence). J gave up 8 bases and V 2 bases, and 7 bases lay outside the gene matches. The CDR3 runs 15 residues. For the CDR3, the DNA is TGTGCCAGCAGCTTACGGGGACAGGGTCCGGACACCATATATTTT. This codes for CASSLRGQGPDTIYF.

The CDR3, as DNA: TGCGCCAGCGGACAGGGGTCGAACAATGAGCAGTTCTTC. It is translated as CASGQGSNNEQFF. The chain combines TRBV5-1 with TRBJ2-1, with TRBD1 identical over 9 bases. Germline V gene sequence: CDR1 SGHRS, CDR2 YFSETQ. The trim removed 7 bases at V and 5 bases at J, leaving 4 bases unmatched. CDR3 length: 13 amino acids.

The chain uses TRBV3-1 (or the pseudogene TRBV3-2) and TRBJ2-5, with a tentative D call TRBD2 (6 bases). The CDR3 loop spans 16 amino acids. V shed 1 base and J shed 4 bases, with 16 bases lying between them. CDR1 is LGHDT, CDR2 YNNKEL, per germline (reference sequence). CDR3 residues: CASSQAGASVRETQYF. In DNA form, the CDR3 reads TGTGCCAGCAGCCAAGCGGGAGCGTCAGTACGAGAGACCCAGTACTTC.

The chain links TRBV10-2 to TRBJ2-2; 10 bases line up with TRBD2. After removal of 7 bases from V and 6 bases from J, the junction contained 2 bases not matched to a gene. Germline V gives CDR1 WSHSY, CDR2 SAAADI. CDR3 length: 13 residues. CDR3 sequence: CASKTSGPGELFF. The CDR3 nucleotides read TGCGCCAGCAAGACTAGCGGGCCCGGGGAGCTGTTTTTT.

The J gene is TRBJ2-3, the V gene TRBV15; possible D gene TRBD2, 6 bases. This CDR3 contains 16 residues. Trimming stripped 5 bases from V and 2 bases from J, with 17 bases between. In germline, CDR1 is LNHNV, CDR2 YYDKDF (reference sequence). The CDR3 sequence: CATSSRGSGVTDTQYF. The CDR3 DNA sequence: TGTGCCACCAGCTCCCGGGGTAGCGGAGTCACAGATACGCAGTATTTT.

This clone was observed a single time. The rearrangement joins TRBV19 to TRBJ1-2; no definite D call. The CDR3 consists of 12 residues. The germline V and J ends were trimmed by 9 bases and 3 bases, with 11 bases remaining between them. Germline CDR1 LNHDA, CDR2 SQIVND (reference sequence). As DNA, the CDR3 is TGTGCCAGCACCCTAGGCGACTATGGCTACACCTTC. This translates into CASTLGDYGYTF.

The rearrangement joins TRBV18 to TRBJ2-1; 7 positions agree with TRBD2. The germline gives CDR1 KGHSH, CDR2 LQKENI. Losses at the gene ends were 2 bases for V and 3 bases for J; bases not matched to a gene: 4. The length of the CDR3 is 15 residues. The CDR3 DNA reads TGTGCCAGCTCACCAGCTAGCGGAGGCTACAATGAGCAGTTCTTC. Protein: CASSPASGGYNEQFF.